These 3 T cell receptor beta chains were sequenced from one sample in a study of blood T cell repertoires in COVID-19. The protocol was immunoSEQ multiplex PCR, while the TCRdb copy is restricted to in-frame clones and leaves out a portion. This sample has about 220,000 clones; 70% to 90% occur once, and the top ten carry 0.72%. Sequenced sample: peripheral blood. All receptors come from a man aged 35 to 55 with acute or convalescent COVID-19.

The CDR3 nucleotides are TGTGCCAGCAGCCAGTACAGGGGGCAACAAGAGACCCAGTACTTC. Protein product: CASSQYRGQQETQYF. V usage is TRBV14 and J usage is TRBJ2-5, with 9 bases aligning to TRBD1. The CDR3 is 15 residues long. V was pared by 3 bases and J by 2 bases, with 4 bases of the junction left unmatched. CDR1 SGHDN and CDR2 FVKESK come from the germline V gene.

V usage is TRBV5-1 and J usage is TRBJ2-5; 13 bases are a match to TRBD2. Germline V gives CDR1 SGHRS, CDR2 YFSETQ. This CDR3 spans 16 amino acids. V trimming: 6 bases; J trimming: 5 bases; junction bases outside the gene matches: 10. The CDR3 reads CASTIGTSGAGETQYF. Here the CDR3 DNA reads TGCGCCAGCACCATTGGGACTAGCGGGGCTGGGGAGACCCAGTACTTC.

The chain is built from TRBV6-6 and TRBJ2-3, with TRBD2 identical over 10 bases. The germline V gene has CDR1 MNHNY and CDR2 SVGAGI (reference sequence). The CDR3 contains 15 residues. Trimming took 5 bases from V and 4 from J; bases not matched to a gene: 6. This chain's CDR3 is CASSHRGLASDTQYF. The DNA of the CDR3 is TGTGCCAGCAGTCACAGGGGACTAGCGTCAGATACGCAGTATTTT.